This T cell receptor (beta chain) was retrieved from a study of cytomegalovirus exposure and HLA in healthy donors. Study findings and constraints: The tendency of first-cohort TCR clusters to co-occur in the 95 to 150 validation repertoires was the finding of a later analysis.

The CDR3 spans 15 residues. V trimming: 4 bases; J trimming: 2 bases; junction bases outside the gene matches: 6. CDR1 is SGHRS and CDR2 is YFSETQ in the germline V gene. The protocol was immunoSEQ multiplex PCR, while the TCRdb copy is restricted to in-frame clones and leaves out a portion. The sample holds about 160,000 clones, roughly 90% seen once. On this clone: Its antigen is unknown.

The origin of this receptor is a woman in her late teens or twenties in good health and CMV-seropositive. The rearrangement joins TRBV5-1 to TRBJ1-5, with 7 bases identical to TRBD1. The sample consisted of PBMCs. The CDR3 is CASSMTGLGNQPQHF. The CDR3 coding sequence is TGCGCCAGCAGCATGACAGGGCTGGGCAATCAGCCCCAGCATTTT.